The text below deals with one TCR beta chain. These data come from a study of OX40 agonist ivuxolimab in advanced cancers. Study summary: Previous treatment with anti-PD-1, anti-PD-L1 or anti-CTLA-4 therapy was allowed; about 37% had received some. Patients achieving partial responses numbered three: one hepatocellular carcinoma case and two cutaneous melanoma cases.

A history of autoimmune disease or systemic immunosuppression excluded patients. The CDR3 has 15 residues. V lost 1 base to trimming and J lost 7 bases, with 14 bases between them. Germline V CDR1 and CDR2: MNHEY, SMNVEV (reference sequence). This table comes from immunoSEQ multiplex PCR, and its TCRdb copy is limited to in-frame clones, with some not included. This sample yields approximately 90,000 clones, of which 87% are seen a single time; approximately 1.5% belongs to the top ten. The TCR originated in an adult with an advanced solid tumor such as melanoma, head and neck, liver or kidney cancer. The sample here was CD4+ or CD8+ T cells sorted from blood, taken in a trial of the OX40 agonist ivuxolimab. The chain combines TRBV27 with TRBJ1-5; D is unresolved. The CDR3 coding sequence is TGTGCCAGCAGTTTATTAGGATTCCCTAGGCAGCCCCAGCATTTT. Translated, it gives CASSLLGFPRQPQHF.